This TCR beta chain was sequenced in a study of cytomegalovirus exposure and HLA in healthy donors. As for this clone: Its antigen remains unknown.

General study results and limits: Presence/absence comparisons presumed near-even sequencing depth among donors. Because they were indistinguishable, some V segments, including TRBV6-2 and TRBV6-3, were excluded.

The CDR3 has 13 amino acids. The V gene's germline CDR1 is LNHDA and CDR2 SQIVND (reference sequence). The V segment lost 7 bases and the J segment 6 bases; nucleotides outside the gene matches: 5. Primers: 60 Vbeta forward and 13 Jbeta reverse. Assay: immunoSEQ multiplex PCR; the TCRdb copy retains only in-frame clones and omits some. The sample contains about 180,000 clones, just under 85% of which appear only once. J is TRBJ1-3 and V is TRBV19, with 8 bases identical to TRBD1. Sample: PBMCs. This TCR was sampled from a girl aged 10 to 17 in good health and CMV-seropositive. CDR3 sequence reads: CASIRRGPNTIYF. In DNA form, the CDR3 reads TGTGCCAGTATCCGCAGGGGGCCAAACACCATATATTTT.